The next 17 T cell receptor beta chains were all read from a single sample in a study of blood T cell repertoires in COVID-19. The table came from immunoSEQ multiplex PCR; TCRdb's copy has only in-frame clones and leaves some out. This repertoire shows about 150,000 clones, more than 80% found once; its top ten account for roughly 2.2%. Sequencing was performed on peripheral blood. The source is a man between 70 and 80 years old with acute or convalescent COVID-19.

The sample holds a few counts of this clone. Other nucleotide sequences in the sample specify the same CDR3. The chain recombines TRBV28 with TRBJ2-3, with unresolved D. This CDR3 has 15 residues. V lost 3 bases and J lost 5, with 15 bases in between. Germline-derived CDR1 and CDR2 are MDHEN and SYDVKM. CDR3 sequence (DNA): TGTGCCAGCAGTTTTGACCTGAGGAAGGTAGATACGCAGTATTTT. Its translation is CASSFDLRKVDTQYF.

The rearrangement uses TRBV5-1 and TRBJ2-7; 7 nucleotides match TRBD2. The junction had 6 bases not matched to a gene; V was cut back by 0 bases and J by 0 bases. The CDR3 spans 16 residues. Germline V gives CDR1 SGHRS, CDR2 YFSETQ. CDR3 coding DNA: TGCGCCAGCAGCTTGGGGGTAGGCGGGGGCTCCTACGAGCAGTACTTC. It encodes CASSLGVGGGSYEQYF.

The chain uses TRBV24-1 and TRBJ2-1; TRBD2 aligns across 8 bases. V was clipped by 7 bases and J by 9 bases; unmatched bases: 13. CDR1 and CDR2 (germline): KGHDR, SFDVKD. The CDR3 has 15 residues. This CDR3 reads CATSQAGTRAPEQFF. The CDR3 DNA follows: TGTGCCACCAGCCAGGCCGGGACTAGAGCTCCTGAGCAGTTCTTC.

The chain couples TRBV7-8 to TRBJ2-1; TRBD2 aligns across 8 bases. Unmatched junction bases numbered 8, after V lost 4 bases and J lost 6 bases. The CDR3 loop spans 15 amino acids. Germline V gene lookup returns CDR1 SGHVS and CDR2 FQNEAQ. CDR3 sequence reads: CASSSRGGLSNEQFF. As DNA, the CDR3 is TGTGCCAGCAGCTCCCGGGGGGGCCTTAGCAATGAGCAGTTCTTC.

This clone was counted once. The V call is TRBV6-4, the J call TRBJ2-7; D is ambiguous. The CDR3 covers 15 residues. CDR1 and CDR2 from the germline V gene are MRHNA and SNTAGT. The V gene lost 7 bases and the J gene lost 0 bases, with 16 bases spanning the gap. CDR3 protein: CASTQPHDSSYEQYF. The CDR3 DNA reads as TGTGCCAGCACCCAACCCCACGATAGCTCCTACGAGCAGTACTTC.

The chain recombines TRBV12-3 or TRBV12-4 with TRBJ1-2, with 7 nucleotides matching TRBD1. The ends lost 2 bases at V and 3 bases at J; junction bases unmatched: 0. This CDR3 contains 13 residues. The CDR3 DNA reads TGTGCCAGCAGTTTACAGGGGGACTATGGCTACACCTTC. Translating gives CASSLQGDYGYTF.

The sample holds one count of this clone. This chain joins TRBV25-1 and TRBJ2-7; D remains ambiguous. The CDR3 runs 11 residues. Germline loops: CDR1 MGHDK, CDR2 SYGVNS. Trimming left V 7 bases short and J 4 bases short, with 8 bases between. The CDR3 DNA sequence: TGTGCCAGCACCAACCTATACGAGCAGTACTTC. This translates into CASTNLYEQYF.

The table lists this clone with a few counts. This rearrangement joins TRBV5-4 to TRBJ2-7; 10 nucleotides line up with TRBD2. The length of the CDR3 is 16 residues. Losses at the gene ends were 4 bases for V and 4 bases for J; bases not matched to a gene: 11. Germline-derived CDR1 and CDR2 are SGHNT and YYREEE (reference sequence). CDR3 amino acids: CASSRGLSGRWYEQYF. Here the CDR3 DNA reads TGTGCCAGCAGCAGGGGCCTTAGCGGGAGGTGGTACGAGCAGTACTTC.

The chain employs TRBV20-1 and TRBJ1-1, with unresolved D. CDR1 and CDR2 from the germline V gene are DFQATT and SNEGSKA (reference sequence). The V end was cut by 6 bases, the J end by 1 base, with 6 bases between. The CDR3 contains 11 residues. CDR3 region: CSASGNTEAFF. The CDR3 DNA reads TGCAGTGCCTCCGGGAACACTGAAGCTTTCTTT.

This clone was found once. The chain recombines TRBV27 with TRBJ2-5, with TRBD1 matching 9 bases. Germline assignment: CDR1 MNHEY and CDR2 SMNVEV (reference sequence). This CDR3 is 15 amino acids long. J gave up 4 bases and V 6 bases, and 9 bases lay outside the gene matches. CDR3 nucleotides: TGTGCCAGCAGCACCCTGGGACAGGGTGTAGAGACCCAGTACTTC. Translating gives CASSTLGQGVETQYF.

The table lists this clone with a few counts. V gene TRBV19 combines with J gene TRBJ1-5; 7 bases align to TRBD1. CDR1 LNHDA and CDR2 SQIVND come from the germline V gene (reference sequence). The J segment lost 4 bases and the V segment lost 4 bases, leaving 7 bases of the junction unmatched. The CDR3 is made up of 15 amino acids. The CDR3 here is CASSTRGQPNQPQHF. CDR3 DNA: TGTGCCAGTAGTACCCGGGGACAGCCAAATCAGCCCCAGCATTTT.

The gene calls are TRBV5-1 and TRBJ2-2, with D uncertain. V was cut by 4 bases and J by 0 bases, with 10 bases left in between. The CDR3 is made up of 15 amino acids. Germline V CDR1 and CDR2: SGHRS, YFSETQ. The CDR3 sequence is CASSLTIANTGELFF. In DNA, the CDR3 is TGCGCCAGCAGCCTTACGATAGCGAACACCGGGGAGCTGTTTTTT.

The V call is TRBV9, the J call TRBJ1-1; TRBD1 might be the D (5 bases). The germline V gene has CDR1 SGDLS and CDR2 YYNGEE. CDR3 length: 18 residues. Trimming stripped 4 bases from V and 0 bases from J, with 22 bases between. The CDR3 region is CASSPRDSHSRMNTEAFF. In nucleotides, the CDR3 is TGTGCCAGCAGCCCCCGTGACAGTCACTCTCGCATGAACACTGAAGCTTTCTTT.

The CDR3 sequence: CASSLGQSYEQYF. In nucleotides, the CDR3 is TGTGCCAGCAGCTTAGGACAGAGCTACGAGCAGTACTTC. The rearrangement joins TRBV11-3 to TRBJ2-7; D might be TRBD1 (5 bases). This CDR3 has 13 amino acids. Looked up from germline, CDR1 is SGHNT and CDR2 is YENEEA. V was cut by 1 base and J by 3 bases, with 7 bases left in between. Based on the CDR3 plus reference TRBV11-3 and TRBJ2-7, the full variable domain is EAGVVQSPRYKIIEKKQPVAFWCNPISGHNTLYWYLQNLGQGPELLIRYENEEAVDDSQLPKDRFSAERLKGVDSTLKIQPAELGDSAVYLCASSLGQSYEQYFGPGTRLTVT.

The rearrangement joins TRBV19 to TRBJ2-3, with 9 bases that match TRBD2. This CDR3 has 17 amino acids. Germline V gene data show CDR1 as LNHDA and CDR2 as SQIVND (reference sequence). The V segment lost 5 bases and the J segment 3 bases; nucleotides outside the gene matches: 12. Here the CDR3 DNA reads TGTGCCAGTAGTCCCCATCTGCGGGGGGGCCGGACAGATACGCAGTATTTT. The encoded protein is CASSPHLRGGRTDTQYF.

CDR3 DNA sequence: TGTGCCAGCAGGAATGGGGGGTCTAATGAAAAACTGTTTTTT. Translating gives CASRNGGSNEKLFF. The J gene is TRBJ1-4, the V gene TRBV2; weak D call: TRBD1 (5 bases). The germline CDR1 and CDR2 sequences are SNHLY and FYNNEI. The CDR3 runs to 14 residues. The V gene lost 6 bases and the J gene lost 3 bases, with 11 bases spanning the gap. Full variable domain (rest looked up from reference TRBV2 and TRBJ1-4): EPEVTQTPSHQVTQMGQEVILRCVPISNHLYFYWYRQILGQKVEFLVSFYNNEISEKSEIFDDQFSVERPDGSNFTLKIRSTKLEDSAMYFCASRNGGSNEKLFFGSGTQLSVL.

The chain links TRBV7-2 to TRBJ2-1; D is unresolved. Germline CDR1 SGHTA, CDR2 FQGNSA. CDR3 length equals 12 residues. Trimming removed 2 bases from V and 8 bases from J, with 7 bases in between. DNA of the CDR3: TGTGCCAGCAGCTTACAGTTCTATGAGCAGTTCTTC. It encodes CASSLQFYEQFF.